The 19 T cell receptor beta chains below all came from one sample that was sequenced in a study of naive and memory T cell subsets. The beta constant-region primer was an equimolar mix of two oligonucleotides covering TRBC1 and TRBC2. Ligated cDNA was amplified by four rounds of PCR with nested alpha and beta constant-region primers and SP2. TCRdb itself ran the UMI-ligation and nested PCR reads through MiXCR, one entry per CDR3 protein. Of more than 100,000 distinct CDR3 sequences listed, 36% are singletons. The sequenced sample consisted of central memory CD4+ T cells from blood. The receptor set was obtained from a human donor in good health.

V gene TRBV5-1 combines with J gene TRBJ2-1; 10 bases match TRBD2. Germline loops: CDR1 SGHRS, CDR2 YFSETQ. This CDR3 has 17 amino acids. V was clipped by 4 bases and J by 1 base; unmatched bases: 8. In nucleotides, the CDR3 is TGCGCCAGCAGCCTGGGGGAACTAGCGGGATCCTACAATGAGCAGTTCTTC. It yields the protein CASSLGELAGSYNEQFF.

The J gene is TRBJ1-1, the V gene TRBV7-2; D is perhaps TRBD1 (5 bases). Looked up from germline, CDR1 is SGHTA and CDR2 is FQGNSA. V was clipped by 6 bases and J by 5 bases, with 16 bases between them. The CDR3 has 14 amino acids. The CDR3 DNA sequence: TGTGCCAGCAGTCCTCAACAGGCGGGGACTGAAGCTTTCTTT. The encoded protein is CASSPQQAGTEAFF.

This clonotype was detected a few times. The gene calls are TRBV9 and TRBJ2-2; D is unclear. The CDR3 length is 14 residues. The V and J ends lost 2 bases and 2 bases respectively, with 7 bases between them. The germline V gene has CDR1 SGDLS and CDR2 YYNGEE. The CDR3: CASSVVGNTGELFF. CDR3 nucleotides: TGTGCCAGCAGCGTGGTGGGAAACACCGGGGAGCTGTTTTTT.

This clonotype occurred once. The V call is TRBV28, the J call TRBJ2-3, with D possibly called TRBD1 or TRBD2 (6 bases each). CDR1 and CDR2 (germline): MDHEN, SYDVKM. The length of the CDR3 is 13 residues. Trimming pared 8 bases from V and 0 bases from J, leaving 9 bases between. This CDR3 reads CASQGTSTDTQYF. CDR3 DNA sequence: TGTGCCAGCCAGGGGACTAGCACAGATACGCAGTATTTT.

This CDR3 is CASSPGVNEKLFF. As DNA, the CDR3 is TGTGCCAGCAGCCCCGGGGTTAATGAAAAACTGTTTTTT. The V gene is TRBV9, the J gene TRBJ1-4; D is unclear. The CDR3 is made up of 13 amino acids. V dropped 4 bases and J dropped 4 bases, with 8 bases sitting between them. The germline gives CDR1 SGDLS, CDR2 YYNGEE.

V usage is TRBV11-2 and J usage is TRBJ2-5; 9 positions match TRBD1. Germline CDR1 reads SGHAT; CDR2 reads FQNNGV. V lost 5 bases, J lost 5 bases, and 9 bases stayed unmatched. The CDR3 is 15 residues long. The CDR3 spells CASSALQGAGETQYF. CDR3 DNA: TGTGCCAGCAGCGCCCTACAGGGGGCGGGGGAGACCCAGTACTTC.

The chain combines TRBV28 with TRBJ2-7; 9 nucleotides line up with TRBD2. Germline CDR1 and CDR2: MDHEN and SYDVKM. The CDR3 has 16 residues. J gave up 2 bases and V 5 bases, and 10 bases lay outside the gene matches. The CDR3 nucleotides are TGTGCCAGCAGTGGGGGGTCTGCGGGAGGGCCCTACGAGCAGTACTTC. It specifies CASSGGSAGGPYEQYF.

This clonotype was seen ten or more times. The chain uses TRBV20-1 and TRBJ2-1, with TRBD2 matching over 11 bases. Per the germline V gene, CDR1 is DFQATT and CDR2 is SNEGSKA (reference sequence). J gave up 4 bases and V 8 bases, and 7 bases lay outside the gene matches. This CDR3 has 14 amino acids. The CDR3 sequence: CSWSGTSGYNEQFF. The CDR3 nucleotides are TGCAGTTGGTCCGGGACTAGCGGTTACAATGAGCAGTTCTTC.

This clonotype was found many times. The rearrangement joins TRBV5-1 to TRBJ2-6, with D perhaps matching TRBD1 (6 bases). Trimming removed 4 bases from V and 2 bases from J, with 10 bases in between. Germline loops: CDR1 SGHRS, CDR2 YFSETQ. The CDR3 length is 15 residues. The CDR3 reads CASSNRVAGANVLTF. DNA of the CDR3: TGCGCCAGCAGCAACAGGGTCGCTGGGGCCAACGTCCTGACTTTC. Filled out from reference TRBV5-1 and TRBJ2-6, the complete variable domain reads KAGVTQTPRYLIKTRGQQVTLSCSPISGHRSVSWYQQTPGQGLQFLFEYFSETQRNKGNFPGRFSGRQFSNSRSEMNVSTLELGDSALYLCASSNRVAGANVLTFGAGSRLTVL.

DNA for the CDR3: TGTGCCAGCAAGGACCGAAGCAATCAGCCCCAGCATTTT. It yields the protein CASKDRSNQPQHF. The chain couples TRBV27 to TRBJ1-5; no definite D call. CDR1 is MNHEY, CDR2 SMNVEV, per germline (reference sequence). The CDR3 covers 13 residues. Trimming removed 7 bases at V and 1 base at J, with 8 bases between.

This clonotype was seen more than once but under ten times. The V gene is TRBV28, the J gene TRBJ1-5; tentative D call: TRBD1 (6 bases). CDR1 and CDR2 (germline): MDHEN, SYDVKM. The CDR3 length is 13 residues. V was cut by 5 bases and J by 6 bases, with 11 bases left in between. CDR3 nucleotide sequence: TGTGCCAGCAGTCAGGGAGGGGGTCAGCCCCAGCATTTT. Translation: CASSQGGGQPQHF.

The CDR3 spells CASSLRAGGFETQYF. CDR3 coding DNA: TGTGCCAGCAGCCTTAGAGCGGGAGGGTTTGAGACCCAGTACTTC. V is TRBV14 and J is TRBJ2-5, with TRBD2 identical over 10 bases. The CDR3 extends over 15 amino acids. CDR1 SGHDN and CDR2 FVKESK come from the germline V gene. After removal of 4 bases from V and 5 bases from J, the junction contained 7 bases not matched to a gene.

J is TRBJ1-4 and V is TRBV7-7; D is undetermined. CDR1 and CDR2 (germline): SSHAT, FNYEAQ (reference sequence). The V end lost 5 bases, the J end lost 10 bases, and 14 bases lay between the germline ends. This CDR3 spans 13 amino acids. As DNA, the CDR3 is TGTGCCAGCAGCCCCACTTCGGCAGGAAAACTGTTTTTT. Translation gives CASSPTSAGKLFF.

V gene TRBV29-1 combines with J gene TRBJ2-3; 14 bases are shared with TRBD2. V lost 5 bases, J lost 1 base, and 8 bases stayed unmatched. CDR1 is SQVTM and CDR2 is ANQGSEA in the germline V gene. The length of the CDR3 is 17 residues. The CDR3 region is CSVTRLAGGGGTDTQYF. The CDR3 DNA follows: TGCAGCGTTACGCGACTAGCGGGAGGGGGGGGCACAGATACGCAGTATTTT.

The chain carries TRBV7-9 and TRBJ2-1; D unclear. Trimming left V 5 bases short and J 0 bases short, with 11 bases between. The germline CDR1 and CDR2 sequences are SEHNR and FQNEAQ (reference sequence). The CDR3 covers 15 residues. CDR3 amino acids: CASSNDKSSYNEQFF. The CDR3, as DNA: TGTGCCAGCAGCAACGACAAAAGCTCCTACAATGAGCAGTTCTTC.

The sample holds a few counts of this clonotype. The chain joins TRBV7-9 to TRBJ1-2, with D possibly matching TRBD1 (5 bases). The V and J ends lost 3 bases and 7 bases respectively, with 15 bases between them. This CDR3 contains 14 residues. Germline V gene lookup returns CDR1 SEHNR and CDR2 FQNEAQ (reference sequence). In nucleotides, the CDR3 is TGTGCCAGCAGCTTCCCCCTGGACATCCCTGGCTACACCTTC. Protein sequence: CASSFPLDIPGYTF.

The chain carries TRBV20-1 and TRBJ1-4; possible D gene TRBD1, 5 bases. The CDR3 spans 15 residues. The V gene lost 0 bases and the J gene lost 8 bases, with 16 bases spanning the gap. Germline-derived CDR1 and CDR2 are DFQATT and SNEGSKA (reference sequence). This CDR3 is CSARDPRWDAEKLFF. The CDR3 DNA follows: TGCAGTGCTAGAGATCCCCGGTGGGACGCGGAAAAACTGTTTTTT.

The genes are TRBV6-1 and TRBJ2-3, with 9 bases fitting TRBD2. The V and J ends lost 3 bases and 10 bases, in that order; junction bases with no gene match: 5. The CDR3 contains 13 residues. Germline V gene sequence: CDR1 MNHNS, CDR2 SASEGT. CDR3 protein: CASSDSAGGPQYF. The CDR3 DNA reads TGTGCCAGCAGTGATTCGGCGGGAGGGCCGCAGTATTTT.

V usage is TRBV15 and J usage is TRBJ2-5, with D unclear. The CDR3 contains 13 residues. Trimming removed 0 bases from V and 2 bases from J, with 4 bases in between. The germline gives CDR1 LNHNV, CDR2 YYDKDF (reference sequence). CDR3 amino acids: CATSRDPQETQYF. The CDR3 region has the DNA TGTGCCACCAGCAGAGATCCGCAAGAGACCCAGTACTTC.